This T cell receptor (beta chain) was captured by sequencing in a study of vaccination effects on CD4 cells after COVID-19. Study-wide findings and caveats: Convalescent patients in the study were few, and early post-infection timepoints were absent.

The CDR3 length is 18 residues. Trimming stripped 4 bases from V and 1 base from J, with 16 bases between. The V gene's germline CDR1 is KGHDR and CDR2 SFDVKD. A word on this clone: Its antigen remains unidentified.

Prior to sequencing, the ViraFEST assay stimulated PBMC with viral peptide pools, which expanded the antigen-specific CD4+ T cells. CD4+ T cell isolation took place after about 11 days of culture. Some clones are missing from TCRdb's copy, which holds only in-frame ones; the method was immunoSEQ multiplex PCR. Among approximately 87,000 clones listed, approximately 74% were seen once. The sequence derives from a human donor who received a COVID-19 vaccine. The chain links TRBV24-1 to TRBJ2-6; the D gene is possibly TRBD2 (5 bases). This material consisted of CD4+ T cells from PBMCs cultured with HCoV-229E spike peptides, taken before COVID-19 vaccination. The CDR3 DNA sequence: TGTGCCACCAGTGACTCAGGAGGCCCGGGGTCTGGGGCCAACGTCCTGACTTTC. Its translation: CATSDSGGPGSGANVLTF.